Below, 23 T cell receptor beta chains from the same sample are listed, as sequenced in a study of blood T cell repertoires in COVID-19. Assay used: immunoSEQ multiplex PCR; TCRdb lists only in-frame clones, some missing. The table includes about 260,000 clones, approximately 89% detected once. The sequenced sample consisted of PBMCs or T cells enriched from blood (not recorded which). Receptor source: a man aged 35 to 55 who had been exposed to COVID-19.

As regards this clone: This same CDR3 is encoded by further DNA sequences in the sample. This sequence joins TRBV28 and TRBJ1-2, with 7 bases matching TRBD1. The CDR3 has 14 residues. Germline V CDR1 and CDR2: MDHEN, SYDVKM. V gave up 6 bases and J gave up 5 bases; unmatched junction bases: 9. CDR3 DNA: TGTGCCAGCAGCCTCCCGGACAGGACTTATGGCTACACCTTC. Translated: CASSLPDRTYGYTF.

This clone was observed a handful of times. The CDR3 DNA follows: TGTGCCAGCAGCCCTCGATCCGGGACAGGGGTTGGTGAAAAACTGTTTTTT. Encoded protein: CASSPRSGTGVGEKLFF. The chain joins TRBV3-1 (or the pseudogene TRBV3-2) to TRBJ1-4, with 10 nucleotides matching TRBD1. Germline-derived CDR1 and CDR2 are LGHDT and YNNKEL (reference sequence). The CDR3 is 17 residues long. Trimming cost V 4 bases and J 7 bases; bases outside gene matches: 12.

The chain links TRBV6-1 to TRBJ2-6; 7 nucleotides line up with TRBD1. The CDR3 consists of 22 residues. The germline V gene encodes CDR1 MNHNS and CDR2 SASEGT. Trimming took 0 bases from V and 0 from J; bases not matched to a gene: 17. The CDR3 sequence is CASSEAVFYRGTEPSGANVLTF. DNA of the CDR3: TGTGCCAGCAGTGAAGCGGTGTTTTATCGTGGGACAGAGCCCTCTGGGGCCAACGTCCTGACTTTC.

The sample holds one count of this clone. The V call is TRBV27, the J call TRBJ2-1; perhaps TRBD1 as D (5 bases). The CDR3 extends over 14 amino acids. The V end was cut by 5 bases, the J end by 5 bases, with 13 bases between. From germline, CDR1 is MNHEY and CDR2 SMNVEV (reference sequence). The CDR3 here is CASSPYDRDNEQFF. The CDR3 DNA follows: TGTGCCAGCAGTCCCTATGACAGAGACAATGAGCAGTTCTTC.

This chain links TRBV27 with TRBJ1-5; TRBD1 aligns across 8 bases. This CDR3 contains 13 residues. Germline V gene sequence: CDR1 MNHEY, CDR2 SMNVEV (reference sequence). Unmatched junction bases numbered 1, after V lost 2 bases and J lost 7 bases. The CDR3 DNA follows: TGTGCCAGCAGTTTAACAGGGGGGCAGCCCCAGCATTTT. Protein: CASSLTGGQPQHF.

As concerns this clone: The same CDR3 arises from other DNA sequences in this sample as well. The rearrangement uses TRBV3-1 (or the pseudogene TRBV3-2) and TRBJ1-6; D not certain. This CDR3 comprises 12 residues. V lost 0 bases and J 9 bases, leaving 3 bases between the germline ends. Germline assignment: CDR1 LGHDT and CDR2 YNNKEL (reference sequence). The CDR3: CASSQDISPLHF. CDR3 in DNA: TGTGCCAGCAGCCAAGACATTTCACCCCTCCACTTT.

The CDR3 DNA reads as TGTGCCACCAGCCGGACTGCGAACACCGGGGAGCTGTTTTTT. This sequence encodes CATSRTANTGELFF. The V gene is TRBV15, the J gene TRBJ2-2, with D maybe TRBD2 (5 bases). CDR1 LNHNV and CDR2 YYDKDF come from the germline V gene (reference sequence). This CDR3 spans 14 amino acids. The V gene lost 5 bases and the J gene lost 0 bases, with 7 bases spanning the gap. The entire variable domain, with the rest obtained from reference TRBV15 and TRBJ2-2, is as follows: DAMVIQNPRYQVTQFGKPVTLSCSQTLNHNVMYWYQQKSSQAPKLLFHYYDKDFNNEADTPDNFQSRRPNTSFCFLDIRSPGLGDTAMYLCATSRTANTGELFFGEGSRLTVL.

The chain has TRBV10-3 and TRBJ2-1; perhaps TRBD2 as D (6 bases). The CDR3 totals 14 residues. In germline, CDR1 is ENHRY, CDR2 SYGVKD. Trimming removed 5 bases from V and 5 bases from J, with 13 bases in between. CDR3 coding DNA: TGTGCCATCAGTACGGGACTGGAAGACAATGAGCAGTTCTTC. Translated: CAISTGLEDNEQFF.

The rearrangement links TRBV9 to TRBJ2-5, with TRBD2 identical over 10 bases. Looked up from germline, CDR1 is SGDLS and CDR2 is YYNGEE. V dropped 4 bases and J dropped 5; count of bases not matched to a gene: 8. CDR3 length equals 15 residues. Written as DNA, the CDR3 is TGTGCCAGCAGCCCCGGGACTAGCGTTACGGAGACCCAGTACTTC. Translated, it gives CASSPGTSVTETQYF.

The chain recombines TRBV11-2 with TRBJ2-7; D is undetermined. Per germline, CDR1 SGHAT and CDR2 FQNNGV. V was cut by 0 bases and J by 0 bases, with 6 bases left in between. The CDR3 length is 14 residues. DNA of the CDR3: TGTGCCAGCAGCTTAGATGCAGTCTCCTACGAGCAGTACTTC. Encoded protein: CASSLDAVSYEQYF.

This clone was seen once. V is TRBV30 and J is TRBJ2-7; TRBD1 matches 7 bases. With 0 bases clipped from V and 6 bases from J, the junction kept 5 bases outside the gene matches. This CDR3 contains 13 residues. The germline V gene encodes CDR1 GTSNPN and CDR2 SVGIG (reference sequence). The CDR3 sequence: CAWSVFPGGEQYF. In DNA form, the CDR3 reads TGTGCCTGGAGTGTATTCCCAGGGGGCGAGCAGTACTTC. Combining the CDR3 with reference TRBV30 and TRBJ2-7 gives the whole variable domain SQTIHQWPATLVQPVGSPLSLECTVEGTSNPNLYWYRQAAGRGLQLLFYSVGIGQISSEVPQNLSASRPQDRQFILSSKKLLLSDSGFYLCAWSVFPGGEQYFGPGTRLTVT.

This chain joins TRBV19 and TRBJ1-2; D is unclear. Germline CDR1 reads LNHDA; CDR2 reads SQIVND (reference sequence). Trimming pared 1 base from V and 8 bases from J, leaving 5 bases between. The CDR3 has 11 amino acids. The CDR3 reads CASSIGRGYTF. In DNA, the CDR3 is TGTGCCAGTAGTATAGGGAGAGGCTACACCTTC.

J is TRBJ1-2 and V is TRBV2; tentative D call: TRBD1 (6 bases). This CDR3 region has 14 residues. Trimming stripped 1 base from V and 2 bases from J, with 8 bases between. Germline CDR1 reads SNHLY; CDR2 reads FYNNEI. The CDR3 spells CASSEGGQNYGYTF. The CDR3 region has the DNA TGTGCCAGCAGTGAAGGGGGGCAGAACTATGGCTACACCTTC. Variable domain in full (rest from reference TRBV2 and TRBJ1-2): EPEVTQTPSHQVTQMGQEVILRCVPISNHLYFYWYRQILGQKVEFLVSFYNNEISEKSEIFDDQFSVERPDGSNFTLKIRSTKLEDSAMYFCASSEGGQNYGYTFGSGTRLTVV.

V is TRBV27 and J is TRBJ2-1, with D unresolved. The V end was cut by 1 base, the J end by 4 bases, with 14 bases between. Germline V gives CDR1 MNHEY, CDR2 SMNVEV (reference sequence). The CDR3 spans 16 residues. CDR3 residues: CASSLYTQPDYNEQFF. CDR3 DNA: TGTGCCAGCAGTTTATACACCCAACCAGATTACAATGAGCAGTTCTTC.

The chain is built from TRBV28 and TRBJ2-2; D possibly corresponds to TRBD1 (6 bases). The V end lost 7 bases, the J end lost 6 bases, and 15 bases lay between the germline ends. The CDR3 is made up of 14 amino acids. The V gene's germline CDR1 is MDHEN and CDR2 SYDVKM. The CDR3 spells CASTSTGTSGELFF. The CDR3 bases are TGTGCCAGCACCTCGACCGGGACATCCGGGGAGCTGTTTTTT. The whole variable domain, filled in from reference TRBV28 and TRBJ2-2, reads DVKVTQSSRYLVKRTGEKVFLECVQDMDHENMFWYRQDPGLGLRLIYFSYDVKMKEKGDIPEGYSVSREKKERFSLILESASTNQTSMYLCASTSTGTSGELFFGEGSRLTVL.

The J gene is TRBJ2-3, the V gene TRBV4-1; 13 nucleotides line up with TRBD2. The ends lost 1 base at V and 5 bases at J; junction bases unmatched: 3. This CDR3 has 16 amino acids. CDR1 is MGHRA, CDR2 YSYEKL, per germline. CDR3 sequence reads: CASSQGRTSGRDTQYF. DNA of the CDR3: TGCGCCAGCAGCCAAGGAAGGACTAGCGGGAGAGATACGCAGTATTTT.

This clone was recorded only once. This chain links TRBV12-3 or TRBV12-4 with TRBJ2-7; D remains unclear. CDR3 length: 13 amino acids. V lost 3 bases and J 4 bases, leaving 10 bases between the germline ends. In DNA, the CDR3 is TGTGCCAGCAGTTTTATCAGCGTTTACGAGCAGTACTTC. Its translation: CASSFISVYEQYF.

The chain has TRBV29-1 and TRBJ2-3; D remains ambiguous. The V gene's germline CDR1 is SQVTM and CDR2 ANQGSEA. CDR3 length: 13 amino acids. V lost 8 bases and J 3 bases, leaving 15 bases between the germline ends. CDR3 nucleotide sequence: TGCAGCTTCGCCCTTTCCGCGACAGATACGCAGTATTTT. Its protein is CSFALSATDTQYF.

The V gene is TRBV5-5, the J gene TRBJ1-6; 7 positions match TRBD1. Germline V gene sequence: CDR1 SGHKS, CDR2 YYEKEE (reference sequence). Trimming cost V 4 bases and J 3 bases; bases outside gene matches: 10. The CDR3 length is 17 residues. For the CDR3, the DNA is TGTGCCAGCAGCCCCAAGGACCGGGACAGCTATAATTCACCCCTCCACTTT. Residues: CASSPKDRDSYNSPLHF.

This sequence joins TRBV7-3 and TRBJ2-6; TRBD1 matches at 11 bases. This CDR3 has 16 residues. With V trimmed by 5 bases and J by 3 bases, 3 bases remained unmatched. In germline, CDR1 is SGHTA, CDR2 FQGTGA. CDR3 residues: CASSRTGGGGANVLTF. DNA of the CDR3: TGTGCCAGCAGCCGGACAGGGGGCGGTGGGGCCAACGTCCTGACTTTC.

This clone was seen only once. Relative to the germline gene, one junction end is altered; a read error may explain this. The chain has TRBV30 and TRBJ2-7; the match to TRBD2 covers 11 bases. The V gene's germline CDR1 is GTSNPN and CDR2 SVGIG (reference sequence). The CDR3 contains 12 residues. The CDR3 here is CAWSSGTSGSLF. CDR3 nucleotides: TGTGCCTGGAGCTCCGGGACTAGCGGTTCCCTCTTC.

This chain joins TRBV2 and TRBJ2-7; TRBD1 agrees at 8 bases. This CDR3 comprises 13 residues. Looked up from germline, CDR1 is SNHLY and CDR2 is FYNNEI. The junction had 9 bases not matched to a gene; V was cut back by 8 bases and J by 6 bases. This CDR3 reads CASCRDRTAEQYF. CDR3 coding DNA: TGTGCCAGCTGCCGGGACAGGACCGCCGAGCAGTACTTC.

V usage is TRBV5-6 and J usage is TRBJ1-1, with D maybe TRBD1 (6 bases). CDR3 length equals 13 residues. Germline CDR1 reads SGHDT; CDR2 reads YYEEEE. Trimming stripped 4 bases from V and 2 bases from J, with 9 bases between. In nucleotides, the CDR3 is TGTGCCAGCAGCCCGACAGGCAACACTGAAGCTTTCTTT. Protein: CASSPTGNTEAFF.